The clone carrying this T cell receptor beta chain was counted a single time. Its target is not known. The data are from a study of T cell responses to AZD1222 COVID-19 vaccine. Whole-study results and caveats: Close to half of all spike-specific TCRs reportedly target regions of the variants that are unmutated. The sample set comprised mostly white British donors with more females, and clonal diversity was possibly underestimated. Spike-spanning, vaccine-associated CD4 TCRs were dominant at 160-218 and 743-854. Spike-specific TCR breadth rose after two AZD1222 doses, and depth rose as well.

Assay used: immunoSEQ multiplex PCR; TCRdb lists only in-frame clones, some missing. The sample has some 120,000 clones; roughly 90% are singletons. The CDR3 totals 13 residues. With V trimmed by 4 bases and J by 8 bases, 5 bases remained unmatched. Germline V gives CDR1 SGHTA, CDR2 FQGNSA. The receptor was derived from an adult who received the MenACWY meningococcal vaccine as a control. This sample comprised peripheral blood, obtained 28 days after the second dose of the MenACWY control vaccine. This sequence joins TRBV7-2 and TRBJ1-2; 9 nucleotides agree with TRBD1. CDR3 amino acids: CASSSRTGAGYTF. CDR3 coding DNA: TGTGCCAGCAGCTCAAGGACAGGGGCGGGCTACACCTTC.